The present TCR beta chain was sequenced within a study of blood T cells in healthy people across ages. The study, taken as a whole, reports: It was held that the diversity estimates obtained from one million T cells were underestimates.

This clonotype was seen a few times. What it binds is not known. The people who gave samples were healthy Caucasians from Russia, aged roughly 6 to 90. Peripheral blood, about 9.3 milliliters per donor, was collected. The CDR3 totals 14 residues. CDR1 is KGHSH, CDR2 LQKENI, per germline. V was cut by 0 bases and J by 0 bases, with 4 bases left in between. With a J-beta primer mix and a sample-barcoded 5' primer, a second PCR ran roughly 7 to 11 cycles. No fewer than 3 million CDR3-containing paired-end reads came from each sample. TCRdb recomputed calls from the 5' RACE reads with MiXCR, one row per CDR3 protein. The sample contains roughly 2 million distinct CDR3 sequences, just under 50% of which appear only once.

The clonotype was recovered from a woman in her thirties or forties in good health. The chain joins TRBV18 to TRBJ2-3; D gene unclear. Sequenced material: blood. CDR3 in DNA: TGTGCCAGCTCACCACCGAGTAGCACAGATACGCAGTATTTT. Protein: CASSPPSSTDTQYF.